This T cell receptor (beta chain) was retrieved from a study of radiotherapy plus CTLA-4 blockade in lung cancer. The table came from immunoSEQ multiplex PCR; TCRdb's copy has only in-frame clones and leaves some out. The repertoire includes some 60,000 clones, 70% to 80% of them detected once, and over 15% sits in the top ten. Germline-derived CDR1 and CDR2 are ENHRY and SYGVKD. Trimming removed 4 bases from V and 3 bases from J; junction bases left unmatched: 12. The CDR3 contains 18 residues. The clonotype comes from a human donor with non-small cell lung cancer who had a complete response to radiotherapy plus ipilimumab. The rearrangement links TRBV10-3 to TRBJ2-5; 12 bases match TRBD2. Source: peripheral blood, taken from a patient treated with radiotherapy plus ipilimumab. The CDR3: CAISGGGLAGRGEETQYF. Here the CDR3 DNA reads TGTGCCATCAGTGGAGGGGGACTAGCGGGTCGGGGTGAAGAGACCCAGTACTTC.